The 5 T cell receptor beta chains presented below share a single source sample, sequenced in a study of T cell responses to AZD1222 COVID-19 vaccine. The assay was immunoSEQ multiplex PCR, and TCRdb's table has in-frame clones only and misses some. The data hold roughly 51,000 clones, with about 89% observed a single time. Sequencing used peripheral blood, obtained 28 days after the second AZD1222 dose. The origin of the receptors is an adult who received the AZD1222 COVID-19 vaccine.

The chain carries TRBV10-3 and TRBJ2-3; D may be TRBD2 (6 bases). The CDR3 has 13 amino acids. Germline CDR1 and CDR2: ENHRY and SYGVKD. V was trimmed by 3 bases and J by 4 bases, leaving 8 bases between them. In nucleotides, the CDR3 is TGTGCCATCAGTGATACTAGCCCAGATACGCAGTATTTT. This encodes CAISDTSPDTQYF.

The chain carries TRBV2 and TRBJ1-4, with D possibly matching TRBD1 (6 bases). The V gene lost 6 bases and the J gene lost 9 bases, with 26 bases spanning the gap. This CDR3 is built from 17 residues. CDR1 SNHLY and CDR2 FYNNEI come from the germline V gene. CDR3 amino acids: CASRAGAGRGFLKKLFF. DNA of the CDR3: TGTGCCAGCAGGGCCGGGGCTGGCAGGGGATTTTTGAAAAAACTGTTTTTT.

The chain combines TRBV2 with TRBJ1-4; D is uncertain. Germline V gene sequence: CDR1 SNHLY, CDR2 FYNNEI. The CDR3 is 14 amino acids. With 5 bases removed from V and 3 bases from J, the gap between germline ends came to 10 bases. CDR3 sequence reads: CASSKGLANEKLFF. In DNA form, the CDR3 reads TGTGCCAGCAGTAAAGGGTTGGCTAATGAAAAACTGTTTTTT. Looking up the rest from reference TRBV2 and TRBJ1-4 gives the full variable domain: EPEVTQTPSHQVTQMGQEVILRCVPISNHLYFYWYRQILGQKVEFLVSFYNNEISEKSEIFDDQFSVERPDGSNFTLKIRSTKLEDSAMYFCASSKGLANEKLFFGSGTQLSVL.

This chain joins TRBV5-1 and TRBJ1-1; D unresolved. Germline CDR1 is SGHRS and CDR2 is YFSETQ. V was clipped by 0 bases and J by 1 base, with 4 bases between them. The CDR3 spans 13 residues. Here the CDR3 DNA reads TGCGCCAGCAGCTTGGAAGGGAACACTGAAGCTTTCTTT. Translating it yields CASSLEGNTEAFF.

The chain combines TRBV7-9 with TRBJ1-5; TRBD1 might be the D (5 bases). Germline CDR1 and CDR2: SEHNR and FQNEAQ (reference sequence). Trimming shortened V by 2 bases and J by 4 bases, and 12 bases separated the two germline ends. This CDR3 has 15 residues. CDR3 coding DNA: TGTGCCAGCAGCTTATCCGACCCAGGGAATCAGCCCCAGCATTTT. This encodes CASSLSDPGNQPQHF.